This T cell receptor beta chain originates from a study of T cell changes during pregnancy in multiple sclerosis. Measured with immunoSEQ multiplex PCR; TCRdb has only the in-frame clones, and not every one. The repertoire holds some 37,000 clones, with about 90% as singletons. With 1 base removed from V and 7 bases from J, the gap between germline ends came to 20 bases. CDR3 length: 17 amino acids. Germline loops: CDR1 SGHVS, CDR2 FQNEAQ. The source was CD4+ T cells from peripheral blood mononuclear cells, collected before pregnancy. This clonotype was obtained from a female donor with multiple sclerosis, enrolled in a pregnancy study. This chain links TRBV7-8 with TRBJ1-5; D perhaps matches TRBD1 (5 bases). CDR3 nucleotides: TGTGCCAGCAGCTTAGAGCGGGGACTTACTAGCGGACAGCCCCAGCATTTT. Its protein is CASSLERGLTSGQPQHF.